The 4 T cell receptor beta chains presented below share a single source sample, sequenced in a study of blood T cell repertoires in COVID-19 (dated by TCRdb to 2018 to 2021). Library creation used the immunoSEQ multiplex PCR assay. TCRdb took over this immuneACCESS table, retaining in-frame rearrangements with V and J assigned. Such tables are incomplete; in checked studies, under half of the missing clones stem from an unresolved V gene, and the remainder is unexplained. Counted in this sample were under 150,000 clones; about 90% of them appeared once. The ten largest clonotypes hold about 18% of the sample. The specimen was peripheral blood. Every receptor here comes from a woman aged 45-65 years who had recovered from COVID-19.

This chain uses TRBV2 with TRBJ1-1, with TRBD1 matching 7 bases. Trimming at V came to 7 bases and at J to 1 base, leaving 6 bases not matched to a gene. Germline V gene sequence: CDR1 SNHLY, CDR2 FYNNEI. The CDR3 spans 14 residues. CDR3 sequence (DNA): TGTGCCAGCAAAGGGGGCATAAGGAACACTGAAGCTTTCTTT. Amino acids: CASKGGIRNTEAFF. Full variable domain (rest looked up from reference TRBV2 and TRBJ1-1): EPEVTQTPSHQVTQMGQEVILRCVPISNHLYFYWYRQILGQKVEFLVSFYNNEISEKSEIFDDQFSVERPDGSNFTLKIRSTKLEDSAMYFCASKGGIRNTEAFFGQGTRLTVV.

The chain links TRBV12-3 or TRBV12-4 to TRBJ1-1; D gene unclear. The CDR3 has 13 amino acids. Trimming cost V 8 bases and J 0 bases, with 10 bases left between them. CDR3 loop: CASLRVMNTEAFF. The CDR3 DNA reads as TGTGCCAGCTTACGGGTCATGAACACTGAAGCTTTCTTT.

The chain uses TRBV30 and TRBJ2-1; possible D gene TRBD1, 6 bases. V was shortened by 5 bases and J by 5 bases, with 16 bases between the two germline ends. Germline-derived CDR1 and CDR2 are GTSNPN and SVGIG (reference sequence). The CDR3 totals 14 residues. CDR3 coding DNA: TGTGCCTGGGGACCGGGACATACTAACAATGAGCAGTTCTTC. Translating gives CAWGPGHTNNEQFF.

The V and J genes are TRBV4-1 and TRBJ1-5; 7 nucleotides agree with TRBD1. This CDR3 contains 18 residues. Per germline, CDR1 MGHRA and CDR2 YSYEKL. The V gene end was trimmed by 1 base and the J gene end by 2 bases; junction bases not matched to a gene: 11. This CDR3 is CASSQGLGGGVGNQPQHF. As DNA, the CDR3 is TGCGCCAGCAGCCAAGGGCTAGGAGGGGGCGTTGGCAATCAGCCCCAGCATTTT.